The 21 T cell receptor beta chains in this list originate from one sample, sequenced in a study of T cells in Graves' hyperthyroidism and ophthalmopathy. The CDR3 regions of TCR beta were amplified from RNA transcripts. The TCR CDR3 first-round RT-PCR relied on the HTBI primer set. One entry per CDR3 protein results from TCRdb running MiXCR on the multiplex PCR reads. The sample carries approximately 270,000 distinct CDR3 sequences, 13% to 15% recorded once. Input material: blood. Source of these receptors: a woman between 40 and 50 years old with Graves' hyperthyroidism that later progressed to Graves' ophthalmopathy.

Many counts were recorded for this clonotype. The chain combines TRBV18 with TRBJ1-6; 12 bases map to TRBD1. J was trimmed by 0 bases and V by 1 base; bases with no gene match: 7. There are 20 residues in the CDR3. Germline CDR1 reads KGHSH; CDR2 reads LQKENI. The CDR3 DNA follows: TGTGCCAGCTCACCACTTACCGGGACAGGGGGCAGCTCCTATAATTCACCCCTCCACTTT. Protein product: CASSPLTGTGGSSYNSPLHF. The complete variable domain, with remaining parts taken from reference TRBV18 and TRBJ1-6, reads NAGVMQNPRHLVRRRGQEARLRCSPMKGHSHVYWYRQLPEEGLKFMVYLQKENIIDESGMPKERFSAEFPKEGPSILRIQQVVRGDSAAYFCASSPLTGTGGSSYNSPLHFGNGTRLTVT.

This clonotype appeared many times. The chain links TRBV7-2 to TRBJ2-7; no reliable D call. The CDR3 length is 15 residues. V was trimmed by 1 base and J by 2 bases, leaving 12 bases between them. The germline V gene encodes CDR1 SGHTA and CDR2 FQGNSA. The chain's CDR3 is CASSLGPGPTYEQYF. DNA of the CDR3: TGTGCCAGCAGCTTAGGACCGGGCCCCACCTACGAGCAGTACTTC.

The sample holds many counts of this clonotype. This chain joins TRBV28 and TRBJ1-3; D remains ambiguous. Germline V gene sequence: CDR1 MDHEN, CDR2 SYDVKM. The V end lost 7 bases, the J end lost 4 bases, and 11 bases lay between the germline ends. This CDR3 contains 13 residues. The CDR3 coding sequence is TGTGCCAGCACCTCGTCGTGGGGAAACACCATATATTTT. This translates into CASTSSWGNTIYF.

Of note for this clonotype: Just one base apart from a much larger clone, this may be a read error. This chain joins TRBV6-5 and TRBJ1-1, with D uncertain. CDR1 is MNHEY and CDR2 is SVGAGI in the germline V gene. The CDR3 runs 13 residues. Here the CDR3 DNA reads TGTGCCAGCAGTTACCGGTTGAAGACTGAAGCTTTCTTT. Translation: CASSYRLKTEAFF.

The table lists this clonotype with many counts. CDR3 nucleotide sequence: TGTGCCAGCAGCCAAGTGCCCAGATCTGGCTACACCTTC. Amino acid sequence: CASSQVPRSGYTF. The chain combines TRBV3-1 with TRBJ1-2; D remains unclear. With 1 base removed from V and 7 bases from J, the gap between germline ends came to 10 bases. Per germline, CDR1 LGHDT and CDR2 YNNKEL (reference sequence). The CDR3 totals 13 residues.

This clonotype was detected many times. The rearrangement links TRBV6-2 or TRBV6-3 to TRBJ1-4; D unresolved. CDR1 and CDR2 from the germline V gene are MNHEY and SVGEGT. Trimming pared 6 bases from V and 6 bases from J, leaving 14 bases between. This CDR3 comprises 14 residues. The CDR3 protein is CASRLQGKDEKLFF. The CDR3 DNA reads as TGTGCCAGCAGGCTTCAAGGGAAGGATGAAAAACTGTTTTTT.

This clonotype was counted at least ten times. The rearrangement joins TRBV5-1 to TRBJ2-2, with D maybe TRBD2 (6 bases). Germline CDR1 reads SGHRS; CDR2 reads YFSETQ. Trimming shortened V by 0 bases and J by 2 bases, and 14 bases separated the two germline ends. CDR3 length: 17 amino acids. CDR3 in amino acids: CASSLVWSGVNTGELFF. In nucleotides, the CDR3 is TGCGCCAGCAGCTTGGTATGGTCGGGGGTAAACACCGGGGAGCTGTTTTTT.

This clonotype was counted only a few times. The CDR3 sequence: CASRQGASGRRNNEQFF. The CDR3 region has the DNA TGTGCCAGTCGACAAGGGGCTAGCGGGAGGAGGAACAATGAGCAGTTCTTC. The gene calls are TRBV19 and TRBJ2-1, with 11 bases aligning to TRBD2. Trimming removed 8 bases from V and 5 bases from J; junction bases left unmatched: 14. This CDR3 comprises 17 residues. Germline CDR1 and CDR2: LNHDA and SQIVND (reference sequence).

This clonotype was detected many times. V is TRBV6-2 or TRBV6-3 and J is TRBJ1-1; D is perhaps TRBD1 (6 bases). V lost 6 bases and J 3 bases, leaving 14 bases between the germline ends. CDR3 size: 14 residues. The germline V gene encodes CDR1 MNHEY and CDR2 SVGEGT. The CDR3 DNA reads TGTGCCAGCAGCGGCGTTAGGGGGTACACTGAAGCTTTCTTT. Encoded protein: CASSGVRGYTEAFF.

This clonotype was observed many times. The CDR3 DNA reads TGTGCCTGGAGCTTTGGTCAGGGGCCTTACAATGAGCAGTTCTTC. Protein product: CAWSFGQGPYNEQFF. The chain carries TRBV30 and TRBJ2-1; perhaps TRBD1 as D (6 bases). The CDR3 spans 15 residues. With 3 bases removed from V and 4 bases from J, the gap between germline ends came to 16 bases. Germline CDR1 and CDR2: GTSNPN and SVGIG (reference sequence).

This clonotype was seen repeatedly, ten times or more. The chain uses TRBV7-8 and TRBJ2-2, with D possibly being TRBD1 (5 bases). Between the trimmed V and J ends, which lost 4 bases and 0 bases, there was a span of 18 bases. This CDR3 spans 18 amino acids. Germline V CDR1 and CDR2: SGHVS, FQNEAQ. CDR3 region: CASSSHSLTDSNTGELFF. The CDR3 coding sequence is TGTGCCAGCAGCTCCCATAGTCTGACAGACTCGAACACCGGGGAGCTGTTTTTT.

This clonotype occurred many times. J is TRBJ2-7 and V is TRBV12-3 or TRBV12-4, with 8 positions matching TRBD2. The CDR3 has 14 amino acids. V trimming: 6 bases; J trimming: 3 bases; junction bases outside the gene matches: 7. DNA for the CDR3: TGTGCCAGCAGGGTCGGGACTAGGGTCTACGAGCAGTACTTC. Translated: CASRVGTRVYEQYF.

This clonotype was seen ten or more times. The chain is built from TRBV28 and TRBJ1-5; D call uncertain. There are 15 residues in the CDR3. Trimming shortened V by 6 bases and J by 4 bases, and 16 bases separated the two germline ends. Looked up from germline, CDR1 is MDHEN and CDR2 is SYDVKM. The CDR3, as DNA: TGTGCCAGCAGAGTCCTCCGAGGCCCTAATCAGCCCCAGCATTTT. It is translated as CASRVLRGPNQPQHF.

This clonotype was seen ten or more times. The CDR3 loop reads CSARGQRSSTDTQYF. Here the CDR3 DNA reads TGCAGTGCTAGAGGACAGCGGTCTAGCACAGATACGCAGTATTTT. V is TRBV20-1 and J is TRBJ2-3; D possibly uses TRBD1 or TRBD2 (5 bases each). Germline values: CDR1 DFQATT, CDR2 SNEGSKA (reference sequence). V gave up 1 base and J gave up 0 bases, with 11 bases separating them. There are 15 residues in the CDR3.

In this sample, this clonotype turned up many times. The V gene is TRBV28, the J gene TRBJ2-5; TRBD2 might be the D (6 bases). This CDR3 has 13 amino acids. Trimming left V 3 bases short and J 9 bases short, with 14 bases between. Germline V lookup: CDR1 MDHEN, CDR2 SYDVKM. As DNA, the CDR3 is TGTGCCAGCAGTTTGACTAGTCTATCGGCCCAGTACTTC. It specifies CASSLTSLSAQYF.

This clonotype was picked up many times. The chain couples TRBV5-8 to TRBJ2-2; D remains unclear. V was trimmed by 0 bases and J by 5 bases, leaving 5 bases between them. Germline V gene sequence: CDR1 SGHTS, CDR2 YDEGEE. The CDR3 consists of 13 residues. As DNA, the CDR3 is TGTGCCAGCAGCTTGGTGCAGACCGGGGAGCTGTTTTTT. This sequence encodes CASSLVQTGELFF.

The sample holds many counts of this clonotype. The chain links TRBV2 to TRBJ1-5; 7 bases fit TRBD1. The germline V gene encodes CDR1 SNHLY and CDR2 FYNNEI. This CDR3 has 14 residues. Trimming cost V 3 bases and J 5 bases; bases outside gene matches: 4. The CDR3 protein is CASSERQGDQPQHF. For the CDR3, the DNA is TGTGCCAGCAGTGAGAGACAGGGCGATCAGCCCCAGCATTTT.

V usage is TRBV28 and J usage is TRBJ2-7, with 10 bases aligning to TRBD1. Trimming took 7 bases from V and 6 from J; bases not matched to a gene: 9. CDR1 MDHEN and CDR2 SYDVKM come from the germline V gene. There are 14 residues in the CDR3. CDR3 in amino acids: CASTLDRGVGEQYF. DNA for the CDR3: TGTGCCAGCACATTGGACAGGGGGGTTGGCGAGCAGTACTTC.

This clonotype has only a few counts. CDR3: CASSTGQLNSPLHF. CDR3 nucleotides: TGTGCCAGTAGTACCGGACAGCTTAATTCACCCCTCCACTTT. The rearrangement uses TRBV19 and TRBJ1-6, with TRBD1 as a possible D gene (6 bases). CDR3 length: 14 residues. V lost 4 bases to trimming and J lost 6 bases, with 10 bases between them. Per germline, CDR1 LNHDA and CDR2 SQIVND (reference sequence).

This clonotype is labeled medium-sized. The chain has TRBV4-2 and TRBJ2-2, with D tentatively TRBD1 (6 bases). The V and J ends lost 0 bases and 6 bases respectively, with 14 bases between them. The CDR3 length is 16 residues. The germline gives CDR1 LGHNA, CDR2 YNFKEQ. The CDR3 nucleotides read TGTGCCAGCAGCCAAGATGAGGGGACACCCTCCGGGGAGCTGTTTTTT. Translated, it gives CASSQDEGTPSGELFF.

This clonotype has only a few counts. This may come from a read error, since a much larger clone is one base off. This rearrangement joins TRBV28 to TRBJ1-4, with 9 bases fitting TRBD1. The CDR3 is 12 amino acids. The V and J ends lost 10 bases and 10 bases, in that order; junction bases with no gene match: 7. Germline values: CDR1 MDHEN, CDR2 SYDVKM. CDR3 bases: TGTGCCACCACGACAGGGGGAGGAAAACTGTTTTTT. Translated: CATTTGGGKLFF.